The 24 T cell receptor beta chains reported below all come from one sample, sequenced in a study of OX40 agonist ivuxolimab in advanced cancers. Measured with immunoSEQ multiplex PCR; TCRdb has only the in-frame clones, and not every one. The repertoire holds 39,000 or so clones, around nine tenths seen once, with 9.5% to 13% in the top ten. Sequences were derived from CD4+ or CD8+ T cells sorted from blood, sampled in a trial of the OX40 agonist ivuxolimab. The source is an adult with an advanced solid tumor such as melanoma, head and neck, liver or kidney cancer.

This rearrangement joins TRBV28 to TRBJ1-1; no definite D call. In germline, CDR1 is MDHEN, CDR2 SYDVKM. The V gene lost 3 bases and the J gene lost 1 base, with 9 bases spanning the gap. CDR3 length: 14 residues. The CDR3 DNA reads TGTGCCAGCAGTTTTTGGGCAGAGAACACTGAAGCTTTCTTT. It codes for CASSFWAENTEAFF.

The CDR3: CASSYNRGAEAFF. The CDR3 DNA follows: TGTGCCAGCAGTTACAACAGGGGAGCCGAAGCTTTCTTT. The chain couples TRBV6-5 to TRBJ1-1; 7 bases align to TRBD1. V lost 2 bases and J lost 8; bases outside the gene matches: 5. The CDR3 runs 13 residues. Germline CDR1 MNHEY, CDR2 SVGAGI.

Only one count was recorded for this clone. CDR3 nucleotide sequence: TGTGCCACCCTACAGGGCTATTCTGAAGCTTTCTTT. It translates to CATLQGYSEAFF. The chain employs TRBV19 and TRBJ1-1, with D possibly being TRBD1 (6 bases). CDR1 is LNHDA and CDR2 is SQIVND in the germline V gene (reference sequence). The CDR3 runs 12 residues. V was cut by 10 bases and J by 6 bases, with 15 bases left in between.

The chain links TRBV7-9 to TRBJ2-1; a possible D gene is TRBD1 (6 bases). This CDR3 is 16 amino acids long. V lost 5 bases to trimming and J lost 13 bases, with 27 bases between them. Germline CDR1 reads SEHNR; CDR2 reads FQNEAQ (reference sequence). Here the CDR3 DNA reads TGTGCCAGCAGCCCCCCTACAGGGCTAATACCGAATGGACAGTTCTTC. Translated, it gives CASSPPTGLIPNGQFF.

This sequence joins TRBV5-4 and TRBJ1-1; D not certain. Germline V gene sequence: CDR1 SGHNT, CDR2 YYREEE (reference sequence). The CDR3 covers 10 residues. V was shortened by 7 bases and J by 5 bases, with 6 bases between the two germline ends. The CDR3 region is CASGNTEAFF. DNA for the CDR3: TGTGCCAGCGGTAATACTGAAGCTTTCTTT.

CDR3 in amino acids: CASTTSAGSYGYTF. In nucleotides, the CDR3 is TGTGCCAGCACCACAAGCGCAGGATCCTATGGCTACACCTTC. The V and J genes are TRBV7-2 and TRBJ1-2, with D hard to call. Trimming took off 7 bases at V and 4 bases at J, with 16 bases between the two ends. The germline gives CDR1 SGHTA, CDR2 FQGNSA. The CDR3 runs 14 residues.

The V and J genes are TRBV7-9 and TRBJ1-2; tentative D call: TRBD1 (6 bases). Germline V gives CDR1 SEHNR, CDR2 FQNEAQ (reference sequence). The CDR3 has 14 residues. V lost 1 base and J lost 2, with 8 bases in between. The CDR3 loop reads CASSLDQGNYGYTF. The CDR3 DNA reads as TGTGCCAGCAGCTTAGATCAGGGGAACTATGGCTACACCTTC.

The chain employs TRBV13 and TRBJ2-5; D possibly uses TRBD1 or TRBD2 (5 bases each). Trimming removed 5 bases from V and 5 bases from J, with 15 bases in between. CDR3 size: 14 residues. In germline, CDR1 is PRHDT, CDR2 FYEKMQ (reference sequence). The CDR3 DNA reads TGTGCCAGCAGCCTAAGACAGAGGGAGGAGACCCAGTACTTC. Protein: CASSLRQREETQYF.

The chain employs TRBV11-2 and TRBJ2-1; maybe TRBD1 (5 bases). There are 12 residues in the CDR3. Trimming took off 3 bases at V and 10 bases at J, with 10 bases between the two ends. Germline values: CDR1 SGHAT, CDR2 FQNNGV. The DNA of the CDR3 is TGTGCCAGCAGCTTCAGGGCGTTCGAGCAGTTCTTC. It is translated as CASSFRAFEQFF.

The chain has TRBV21-1 and TRBJ1-2. TRBV21-1 is annotated as a pseudogene. The CDR3 has 17 residues. The CDR3 loop is CASSIGVRIPLVDGYTF. The CDR3 nucleotides read TGTGCCAGCAGCATCGGGGTCAGAATCCCCCTAGTCGATGGCTACACCTTC.

This chain uses TRBV6-1 with TRBJ2-2; possibly TRBD1 for D (5 bases). V lost 10 bases and J lost 3, with 12 bases in between. Germline V gene data show CDR1 as MNHNS and CDR2 as SASEGT. This CDR3 is 13 amino acids long. This CDR3 reads CATLRVYTGELFF. CDR3 DNA: TGTGCCACCCTCAGGGTTTACACCGGGGAGCTGTTTTTT.

The V and J genes are TRBV27 and TRBJ2-7; D possibly corresponds to TRBD1 (6 bases). Trimming took off 6 bases at V and 1 base at J, with 16 bases between the two ends. This CDR3 is 15 amino acids long. Looked up from germline, CDR1 is MNHEY and CDR2 is SMNVEV (reference sequence). CDR3 DNA: TGTGCCAGCAGGACCCCCCAGGGGACATCCTACGAGCAGTACTTC. It codes for CASRTPQGTSYEQYF.

This chain uses TRBV9 with TRBJ2-1, with 8 bases fitting TRBD2. The CDR3 length is 17 residues. The germline V gene encodes CDR1 SGDLS and CDR2 YYNGEE. V shed 0 bases and J 0 bases; nucleotides not matched to a gene: 5. The CDR3 DNA reads as TGTGCCAGCAGCGTAGACACCGGGAGGGCCTCCTACAATGAGCAGTTCTTC. This gives the protein CASSVDTGRASYNEQFF.

This chain connects TRBV28 to TRBJ1-1, with a possible D match to TRBD1 (5 bases). V was pared by 3 bases and J by 7 bases, with 15 bases between. Germline V gene lookup returns CDR1 MDHEN and CDR2 SYDVKM. The CDR3 spans 14 residues. This CDR3 reads CASSLMFREIEAFF. Written as DNA, the CDR3 is TGTGCCAGCAGTTTGATGTTCAGGGAGATTGAAGCTTTCTTT.

The V gene is TRBV28, the J gene TRBJ1-5; a possible D gene is TRBD1 (5 bases). The V end lost 6 bases, the J end lost 0 bases, and 12 bases lay between the germline ends. This CDR3 region has 15 residues. The germline V gene encodes CDR1 MDHEN and CDR2 SYDVKM. The DNA for the CDR3 is TGTGCCAGCAGCCCGGGGCCTTATAGCAATCAGCCCCAGCATTTT. It is translated as CASSPGPYSNQPQHF.

V is TRBV27 and J is TRBJ2-5; no reliable D call. Trimming removed 2 bases at V and 5 bases at J, with 9 bases between. This CDR3 contains 13 residues. From germline, CDR1 is MNHEY and CDR2 SMNVEV (reference sequence). CDR3 loop: CASSLHVLETQYF. The CDR3 DNA reads TGTGCCAGCAGTTTACACGTGCTGGAGACCCAGTACTTC.

The J gene is TRBJ2-5, the V gene TRBV7-2; TRBD2 matches at 9 bases. The CDR3 runs to 15 residues. The germline CDR1 and CDR2 sequences are SGHTA and FQGNSA. Trimming removed 5 bases from V and 5 bases from J; junction bases left unmatched: 9. The CDR3 spells CASSRVRGGEETQYF. The CDR3 region has the DNA TGTGCCAGCAGCCGTGTGCGGGGGGGCGAGGAGACCCAGTACTTC.

The chain combines TRBV12-5 with TRBJ2-6; D unclear. In germline, CDR1 is LGHNT, CDR2 FRNRAP. The CDR3 is 15 amino acids. V was trimmed by 8 bases and J by 0 bases, leaving 11 bases between them. CDR3 sequence reads: CASSSSSSGANVLTF. The CDR3 nucleotides are TGTGCTAGTTCCAGTTCTTCCTCTGGGGCCAACGTCCTGACTTTC.

The rearrangement links TRBV6-1 to TRBJ1-6; D possibly corresponds to TRBD1 (5 bases). Germline V gene sequence: CDR1 MNHNS, CDR2 SASEGT. CDR3 length equals 16 residues. V was pared by 2 bases and J by 0 bases, with 8 bases between. CDR3 in amino acids: CASSERGSSYNSPLHF. In DNA, the CDR3 is TGTGCCAGCAGTGAACGGGGGAGCTCCTATAATTCACCCCTCCACTTT.

The genes are TRBV18 and TRBJ2-5; TRBD1 matches at 7 bases. V dropped 8 bases and J dropped 4; count of bases not matched to a gene: 13. There are 15 residues in the CDR3. The germline gives CDR1 KGHSH, CDR2 LQKENI. This CDR3 is CASARTQGQLETQYF. The DNA for the CDR3 is TGTGCCAGCGCAAGGACTCAGGGACAGTTAGAGACCCAGTACTTC.

The genes are TRBV30 and TRBJ2-1; D is possibly TRBD2 (6 bases). Trimming removed 0 bases from V and 0 bases from J, with 18 bases in between. CDR3 size: 18 residues. From germline, CDR1 is GTSNPN and CDR2 SVGIG (reference sequence). CDR3 sequence (DNA): TGTGCCTGGAGTGTGTCCAAAGGGGTAGCGGCCTCCTACAATGAGCAGTTCTTC. Amino acid sequence: CAWSVSKGVAASYNEQFF.

With respect to this clone: In the same sample, other DNA sequences code for this CDR3. This sequence joins TRBV27 and TRBJ2-1, with D possibly TRBD1 on 7 matching bases. The germline V gene encodes CDR1 MNHEY and CDR2 SMNVEV (reference sequence). This CDR3 contains 15 residues. Between the trimmed V and J ends, which lost 7 bases and 9 bases, there was a span of 22 bases. The CDR3 region is CASTQGGYDLGEQFF. The CDR3 DNA reads TGTGCCAGCACCCAGGGGGGTTATGATCTAGGTGAGCAGTTCTTC.

The genes are TRBV11-1 and TRBJ2-1, with a tentative D call TRBD2 (5 bases). This CDR3 has 12 amino acids. CDR1 and CDR2 from the germline V gene are SGHAT and FQDESV (reference sequence). V lost 5 bases to trimming and J lost 15 bases, with 17 bases between them. This CDR3 is CASSKEGRAVFF. The CDR3, as DNA: TGTGCCAGCAGCAAAGAGGGTCGGGCGGTGTTCTTC. Full variable domain (missing parts from reference TRBV11-1 and TRBJ2-1): EAEVAQSPRYKITEKSQAVAFWCDPISGHATLYWYRQILGQGPELLVQFQDESVVDDSQLPKDRFSAERLKGVDSTLKIQPAELGDSAMYLCASSKEGRAVFFGPGTRLTVL.

The chain recombines TRBV11-2 with TRBJ2-5; the match to TRBD1 covers 10 bases. J was trimmed by 5 bases and V by 5 bases; bases with no gene match: 2. CDR3 length: 13 residues. Germline V gene sequence: CDR1 SGHAT, CDR2 FQNNGV. CDR3: CASSQGQGETQYF. In nucleotides, the CDR3 is TGTGCCAGCAGCCAGGGACAGGGGGAGACCCAGTACTTC.